This TCR beta chain was obtained from a study of CD8 T cells in Susac syndrome. Sequencing of TCR beta was performed on blood CD8+ T cells and on blood CD4+ T cells. Included as multiple sclerosis controls were treatment-naive patients who had stable or active relapsing-remitting disease. RNA amounts of roughly 0.45 to 1 ug underwent reverse transcription with random hexamers. TCRdb called the immunoSEQ multiplex PCR reads again in MiXCR, with one record for every CDR3 protein. This table holds nearly 200,000 distinct CDR3 sequences, roughly 95% found once. The germline V and J ends were trimmed by 3 bases and 4 bases, with 22 bases remaining between them. Germline assignment: CDR1 SGHRS and CDR2 YFSETQ. The CDR3 has 17 amino acids.

The TCR originated in a human donor with multiple sclerosis. The chain uses TRBV5-1 and TRBJ2-5, with no clear D. Sequenced sample: CD4+ T cells from PBMCs. The CDR3 reads CASSSRYPGAPPETQYF. CDR3 sequence (DNA): TGCGCCAGCAGCTCGCGCTATCCTGGAGCCCCTCCAGAGACCCAGTACTTC.